This is a list of T cell receptor beta chains from one sample in a study of T-cell memory formation after mild COVID-19. TCRdb reprocessed the 5' RACE reads with MiXCR, giving one entry per CDR3 protein. The sample lists approximately 250,000 distinct CDR3 sequences, 15% occurring once. Sequencing was performed on PBMCs or a T cell subset sorted from them (not recorded which). Source of these receptors: an adult woman who had mild COVID-19 (a few samples of this study predate the infection). Cell type and time point are not known. CDR3s include the opening cysteine and the closing phenylalanine or tryptophan. Each record gives: V gene, J gene, CDR3 length, CDR3 protein.

TRBV29-1	TRBJ2-5	13	CSVEDRGLETQYF
TRBV3-1	TRBJ2-5	16	CASSQVGGQRGETQYF
TRBV9	TRBJ2-5	16	CASSVRTGRAQETQYF
TRBV5-1	TRBJ2-6	17	CASSFPTQLSGANVLTF
TRBV5-1	TRBJ2-7	15	CASSLGSGPSYEQYF
TRBV4-1	TRBJ2-3	16	CASSHLRDKPTDTQYF
TRBV12-3/TRBV12-4	TRBJ1-5	15	CASSLQGISNQPQHF
TRBV5-1	TRBJ2-3	14	CASSPGLYPDTQYF
TRBV7-8	TRBJ2-1	16	CASSLVVAGRYNEQFF
TRBV12-3/TRBV12-4	TRBJ2-7	15	CASSFVQGASYEQYF
TRBV7-2	TRBJ2-7	11	CASSFHREQYF
TRBV20-1	TRBJ2-1	10	CRGGGHEQFF
TRBV7-2	TRBJ2-1	15	CASSPFAGGGNEQFF
TRBV20-1	TRBJ2-7	14	CSAREGTSSYEQYF
TRBV12-3/TRBV12-4	TRBJ1-3	16	CASSPGQPFSGNTIYF
TRBV25-1	TRBJ2-6	16	CASSSDRGPPRSVLTF
TRBV2	TRBJ2-3	12	CASSLYMDTQYF
TRBV30	TRBJ1-4	14	CAWTRSGDSKKLFF
TRBV27	TRBJ1-2	14	CASSPTPGREGYTF
TRBV7-9	TRBJ2-5	13	CASSVAGGETQYF
TRBV10-3	TRBJ2-7	12	CAISEPDREQYF
TRBV9	TRBJ2-7	15	CASSGTRTGADEQYF
TRBV18	TRBJ2-5	14	CASSLNEGRETQYF
TRBV5-6	TRBJ2-7	14	CASSLNRGAYEQYF
TRBV11-2	TRBJ2-7	16	CASSLGRDRAHYEQYF
TRBV9	TRBJ2-1	12	CASSVNLGEQFF
TRBV20-1	TRBJ1-2	16	CSARDRDRGANYGYTF
TRBV25-1	TRBJ1-5	14	CASSETGGDQPQHF
TRBV12-3/TRBV12-4	TRBJ2-3	14	CASRQGWSTDTQYF
TRBV5-1	TRBJ2-5	16	CASSLGSGRAQETQYF
TRBV7-3	TRBJ1-2	15	CASSPGGTTNYGYTF
TRBV20-1	TRBJ1-4	13	CSATGPQNEKLFF
TRBV7-8	TRBJ2-2	17	CASSPRLAGEPTGELFF
TRBV5-1	TRBJ2-5	14	CASSASGGAETQYF
TRBV30	TRBJ2-6	14	CAWRPLSGANVLTF
TRBV7-6	TRBJ2-7	14	CASSLSSQGREQYF
TRBV7-2	TRBJ2-2	15	CASRTGGSNTGELFF
TRBV20-1	TRBJ2-7	14	CSARTQQATYEQYF
TRBV4-3	TRBJ1-3	15	CASSQDLGAGNTIYF
TRBV6-5	TRBJ2-1	16	CASSYSGGSSYNEQFF
TRBV2	TRBJ1-6	14	CASSEQGYLSPLHF
TRBV3-1	TRBJ1-1	17	CASSHFPGTRQWTEAFF
TRBV12-3/TRBV12-4	TRBJ1-2	15	CASSPAGRTTGGYTF
TRBV5-1	TRBJ1-3	16	CASSLVGQDSGNTIYF
TRBV24-1	TRBJ2-7	16	CATSDSRTGIRGEQYF
TRBV18	TRBJ2-2	16	CASSPPGLARAGELFF
TRBV7-6	TRBJ2-7	17	CASSLVAASGRKYEQYF
TRBV7-2	TRBJ1-1	14	CASSLAPLSTEAFF
TRBV5-6	TRBJ2-5	13	CASSDRAGETQYF
TRBV5-6	TRBJ2-5	15	CASSLWTGFQETQYF
TRBV3-1	TRBJ2-1	13	CASSQRLTGEQFF
TRBV5-6	TRBJ2-7	16	CASSTIGGQRDYEQYF